A selection of T cell receptor beta chains follows, all from one sample in a study of blood T cell repertoires in COVID-19. The table came from immunoSEQ multiplex PCR; TCRdb's copy has only in-frame clones and leaves some out. The repertoire consists of hundreds of thousands of clones, with roughly four fifths occurring once and the leading ten covering 7.4%. Sequenced: peripheral blood. The receptors stem from a woman aged 45 to 65 with acute or convalescent COVID-19. Each CDR3 is given with its conserved first and last residue. Fields, in order: J gene, V gene, CDR3 protein.

TRBJ1-6,TRBV6-5,CASRPMGSPLHF
TRBJ1-5,TRBV29-1,CSVTLGQGGNQPQHF
TRBJ2-5,TRBV7-9,CASSLAGGRQETQYF
TRBJ2-2,TRBV4-3,CASSQGLLTGELFF
TRBJ1-1,TRBV6-4,CASSVGQWTEAFF
TRBJ1-1,TRBV6-6,CASSTPQGMMTEAFF
TRBJ1-2,TRBV29-1,CSVETGLYGYTF
TRBJ1-4,TRBV6-5,CASSLSVTNEKLFF
TRBJ1-1,TRBV11-3,CASSLGGEVTEAFF
TRBJ2-3,TRBV18,CASSPRSFQPSTDTQYF
TRBJ1-6,TRBV7-3,CASRGQGANSPLHF
TRBJ1-5,TRBV18,CASSPSGPMSNQPQHF
TRBJ1-2,TRBV7-9,CASSARGASGYTF
TRBJ2-1,TRBV6-5,CASAGGPSYNEQFF
TRBJ1-2,TRBV30,CAWTRVNYGYTF
TRBJ2-2,TRBV23-1,CARAQGDTGELFF
TRBJ1-2,TRBV19,CASNRGNYGYTF
TRBJ1-5,TRBV28,CASSPTENSNQPQHF
TRBJ1-5,TRBV5-1,CASSVGLQGGDQPQHF
TRBJ2-1,TRBV6-5,CASSSDSWDNEQFF
TRBJ2-3,TRBV7-2,CASSLGGLVRPDTQYF
TRBJ1-1,TRBV5-1,CASSYLTGANTEAFF
TRBJ2-3,TRBV7-8,CASSLDSRGTDTQYF
TRBJ1-5,TRBV15,CATSRDLGQGNQPQHF
TRBJ2-3,TRBV7-2,CASSQGQGYADTQYF
TRBJ2-3,TRBV10-1,CASSDIAGRSTDTQYF
TRBJ1-2,TRBV5-6,CASSLSDSGYTF
TRBJ2-5,TRBV6-5,CASSPGGETQYF
TRBJ1-3,TRBV4-1,CASSQDGGTISSRNTIYF
TRBJ2-7,TRBV4-2,CASSQEGASASYEQYF
TRBJ2-3,TRBV2,CASSVGLPPDTQYF
TRBJ2-1,TRBV3-1/TRBV3-2,CASSQVGVQSYNEQFF
TRBJ1-2,TRBV24-1,CATSEGATYGYTF
TRBJ1-6,TRBV7-2,CASSFDRVYNSPLHF
TRBJ2-7,TRBV5-6,CASRRWVGTGRYYEQYF
TRBJ2-7,TRBV14,CASTPGHSYEQYF
TRBJ1-2,TRBV5-5,CASSLASQGEVYGYTF
TRBJ2-3,TRBV10-3,CAISDRGLAGTDTQYF
TRBJ1-2,TRBV19,CASSIRGAGSLTDYGYTF
TRBJ1-1,TRBV5-1,CASGTGANTEAFF
TRBJ2-3,TRBV5-1,CASSAFADRTDTQYF
TRBJ2-3,TRBV5-5,CASSLPTGTDTQYF
TRBJ2-7,TRBV28,CASRLGTATYEQYF
TRBJ2-4,TRBV10-2,CASSQSSGGGLAKNIQYF
TRBJ2-3,TRBV28,CASSLIQSTSTDTQYF
TRBJ2-1,TRBV27,CASNVDSQFYNEQFF
TRBJ1-1,TRBV6-5,CASSSINRVWWAFF
TRBJ2-7,TRBV4-3,CASSQGLGGSYEQYF
TRBJ1-4,TRBV6-4,CASSDIGGEKLFF
TRBJ1-2,TRBV18,CASSPNGQGDYGYTF
TRBJ2-7,TRBV27,CASSLHGLAGGTYEQYF
TRBJ2-2,TRBV7-2,CASSLARLAGTNTGELFF
TRBJ1-4,TRBV6-1,CASSEEFLEGAGEKLFF
TRBJ1-6,TRBV5-6,CASSPDGGGNSPLHF